These 7 T cell receptor beta chains were all obtained from the same sample, sequenced in a study of blood T cell repertoires in COVID-19. Measured with immunoSEQ multiplex PCR; TCRdb has only the in-frame clones, and not every one. The sample shows 40,000 or so clones, around 84% of them seen only once. The sequencing sample was made of peripheral blood. These receptors were obtained from a woman aged 70-85 years in a cohort sampled during active COVID-19.

This chain uses TRBV2 with TRBJ2-1; TRBD2 agrees at 9 bases. CDR3 length equals 16 residues. The V gene end was trimmed by 5 bases and the J gene end by 0 bases; junction bases not matched to a gene: 5. Germline CDR1 reads SNHLY; CDR2 reads FYNNEI. CDR3 nucleotides: TGTGCCAGCAGTCTAGATAGCGGGAGCTCCTACAATGAGCAGTTCTTC. It is translated as CASSLDSGSSYNEQFF.

Only a few counts were recorded for this clone. The chain joins TRBV6-2 or TRBV6-3 to TRBJ1-2, with TRBD1 identical over 9 bases. V shed 3 bases and J 3 bases; nucleotides not matched to a gene: 8. The CDR3 length is 16 residues. Germline values: CDR1 MNHEY, CDR2 SVGEGT. CDR3 coding DNA: TGTGCCAGCAGTTATCCTCACCGGGACAGGGACTATGGCTACACCTTC. Protein product: CASSYPHRDRDYGYTF.

The chain couples TRBV18 to TRBJ1-1; D gene uncertain. V lost 3 bases and J lost 1, with 9 bases in between. From germline, CDR1 is KGHSH and CDR2 LQKENI. The CDR3 length is 14 residues. CDR3 coding DNA: TGTGCCAGCTCACCCACCTATTCGAACACTGAAGCTTTCTTT. It codes for CASSPTYSNTEAFF.

The J gene is TRBJ2-7, the V gene TRBV5-1; TRBD2 might be the D (6 bases). Trimming left V 4 bases short and J 1 base short, with 15 bases between. This CDR3 is 15 amino acids long. CDR1 SGHRS and CDR2 YFSETQ come from the germline V gene. Written as DNA, the CDR3 is TGCGCCAGCAGCGCAGCCGGGACTGTTTCCTACGAGCAGTACTTC. The encoded protein is CASSAAGTVSYEQYF.

This chain connects TRBV28 to TRBJ2-7; 10 nucleotides line up with TRBD2. The CDR3 has 16 amino acids. Losses at the gene ends were 6 bases for V and 2 bases for J; bases not matched to a gene: 10. Germline loops: CDR1 MDHEN, CDR2 SYDVKM. The CDR3 DNA sequence: TGTGCCAGCAGCCCAAGCGCTAGCGGGGGCCCCTACGAGCAGTACTTC. Translation gives CASSPSASGGPYEQYF.

In regard to this clone: Sequence at one end of the junction differs from germline and may be a read error. This chain connects TRBV7-7 to TRBJ2-5, with 9 bases aligning to TRBD2. Germline CDR1 is SSHAT and CDR2 is FNYEAQ (reference sequence). The CDR3 consists of 14 residues. CDR3 in DNA: TGTGCTAGCAGCTCGACTAGCGGAGGCGAGACCCAGTACTTC. It specifies CASSSTSGGETQYF.

The V call is TRBV6-4, the J call TRBJ2-1; no reliable D call. Germline V gene sequence: CDR1 MRHNA, CDR2 SNTAGT. The V and J ends lost 4 bases and 4 bases respectively, with 11 bases between them. The CDR3 totals 14 residues. The CDR3 DNA sequence: TGTGCCAGCAGTGTCCTAGGTTTGTACAATGAGCAGTTCTTC. This codes for CASSVLGLYNEQFF.